Detailed here is one T cell receptor (beta chain). The antigen this receptor binds is unknown. No much larger clonotype is one base removed from it; base qualities were not supplied. TCRbeta CDR3 regions were amplified from genomic DNA using the immunoSEQ Assay, a bias-controlled multiplex PCR. The paper's data handling went like this. The number of nucleated cells in each sample was estimated by amplification of reference gene primers within the assay. To quantify the absolute abundance of each unique TCRbeta CDR3 rearrangement, sequence reads were collapsed and filtered. For each sample, productive Simpson clonality was calculated as the square root of Simpson's diversity index across productive rearrangements. Held by TCRdb, this immuneACCESS table contains in-frame sequences only and omits some clones. Under half of the omission traces to an unresolved V gene where checked; the cause of the rest is unknown. V and J calls and clone size come straight from that table; D and trimming were deduced from the DNA. The sample table contains 150,000 to 200,000 clones; only one count was recorded for roughly 88% of them. Jointly, the top ten make up more than 2.5% of the sample.

This sample was taken from a study of blood T cell repertoires in COVID-19 (dated by TCRdb to the early 2020s). As for the study more broadly: Collaborator samples came from the United States, Italy and Spain and covered acute and convalescent phases of COVID-19. Deeply sampled blood TCRbeta repertoires from subjects exposed to, actively infected with, or recovered from COVID-19 were included in the dataset. The material from the prospective study consisted of cDNA or gDNA derived from T cells, B-cell-depleted T cells, or PBMCs. The repertoires were released in a freely available public database meant as a resource for research on the immune response to SARS-CoV-2. The sample metadata nearly always contained a de-identified subject ID, COVID-19 status, age in years and sex. Samples came from the ongoing ImmuneRACE study (first 160 participants) plus 1,254 subjects from 6 global collaborators. Where available, HLA class I and class II types were obtained from metadata supplied by the sample provider rather than from assay-based typing. Paper-wide results and their limitations: How much clinical and demographic metadata was included differed by source and by participant, and the metadata was provided uncurated.

Each collaborating institution followed its own protocols to collect whole blood in K2EDTA tubes. Collaborator samples were shipped for TCRbeta analysis as frozen whole blood, isolated PBMCs, or DNA extracted from either sample type. The CDR3 measures 14 amino acids from cysteine to phenylalanine. Just the 42-base CDR3 DNA is kept, in frame starting at base 1. The V and J ends are trimmed by 6 bases and 4 bases, leaving 13 bases between them. From the germline V gene (reference sequence), CDR1 is MNHEY and CDR2 is SMNVEV. Input material: peripheral blood. The clonotype originates from a man between 60 and 75 years old with acute or convalescent COVID-19. Rearrangement joined TRBV27 to TRBJ1-3; the D segment cannot be called with confidence. In nucleotide form, the sequence is TGTGCCAGCAGCTTCCGGGGTGGGGGAAACACCATATATTTT. Its translation is CASSFRGGGNTIYF.